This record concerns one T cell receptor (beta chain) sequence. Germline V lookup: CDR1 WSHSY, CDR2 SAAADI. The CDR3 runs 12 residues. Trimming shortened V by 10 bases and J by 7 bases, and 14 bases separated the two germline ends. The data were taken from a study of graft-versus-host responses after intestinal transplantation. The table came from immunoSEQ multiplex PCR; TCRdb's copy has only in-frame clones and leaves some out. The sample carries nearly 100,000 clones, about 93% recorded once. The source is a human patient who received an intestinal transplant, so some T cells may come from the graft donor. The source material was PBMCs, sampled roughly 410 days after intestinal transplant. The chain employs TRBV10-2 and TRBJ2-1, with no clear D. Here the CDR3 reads CATAPAGNEQFF. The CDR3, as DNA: TGCGCCACGGCCCCCGCCGGAAATGAGCAGTTCTTC.